This entry lists 15 T cell receptor beta chains sequenced from one sample in a study of neurological immune-mediated disorders. MiXCR, run by TCRdb on the 5' RACE reads, gives a single entry per CDR3 protein. The sample lists fewer than 30,000 distinct CDR3 sequences; under 8.5% were seen once. Sequenced sample: PBMCs. The origin of the receptors is a woman in her 40s in good health.

The table lists this clonotype with many counts. The chain links TRBV20-1 to TRBJ2-7, with 13 bases matching TRBD2. CDR3 length equals 15 residues. Germline V gene data show CDR1 as DFQATT and CDR2 as SNEGSKA (reference sequence). With 5 bases clipped from V and 3 bases from J, the junction kept 7 bases outside the gene matches. CDR3: CSAQTSGRFDYEQYF. The CDR3 coding sequence is TGCAGTGCTCAGACTAGCGGGAGGTTTGACTACGAGCAGTACTTC.

This clonotype came up many times. This sequence joins TRBV20-1 and TRBJ2-7, with TRBD2 matching 9 bases. Germline assignment: CDR1 DFQATT and CDR2 SNEGSKA (reference sequence). The CDR3 has 12 amino acids. V was pared by 7 bases and J by 5 bases, with 6 bases of the junction left unmatched. DNA for the CDR3: TGCAGTGGAGCGGGAGGTGGGGACGAGCAGTACTTC. As protein: CSGAGGGDEQYF.

This clonotype came up many times. The chain uses TRBV5-1 and TRBJ2-7, with a weak D call TRBD2 (5 bases). The CDR3 length is 13 residues. CDR1 SGHRS and CDR2 YFSETQ come from the germline V gene. Trimming took off 2 bases at V and 3 bases at J, with 9 bases between the two ends. This CDR3 reads CASSLAGVYEQYF. CDR3 DNA sequence: TGCGCCAGCAGCTTAGCCGGGGTCTACGAGCAGTACTTC.

This clonotype was detected many times. The chain couples TRBV30 to TRBJ2-2, with a possible D match to TRBD1 (6 bases). The V end lost 1 base, the J end lost 4 bases, and 13 bases lay between the germline ends. The germline gives CDR1 GTSNPN, CDR2 SVGIG (reference sequence). CDR3 length: 15 residues. CDR3 residues: CAWSAGQSATGELFF. DNA of the CDR3: TGTGCCTGGAGTGCAGGACAGTCCGCCACCGGGGAGCTGTTTTTT.

Ten or more counts support this clonotype. The chain carries TRBV15 and TRBJ2-7; 11 nucleotides match TRBD1. Germline CDR1 and CDR2: LNHNV and YYDKDF (reference sequence). The CDR3 extends over 16 amino acids. With V trimmed by 3 bases and J by 5 bases, 9 bases remained unmatched. CDR3 protein: CATSRTGTGGDNEQYF. In DNA, the CDR3 is TGTGCCACCAGCAGGACCGGGACAGGGGGTGACAACGAGCAGTACTTC.

This clonotype was found many times. This rearrangement joins TRBV20-1 to TRBJ2-1; D is undetermined. V lost 6 bases and J 10 bases, leaving 16 bases between the germline ends. Germline CDR1 DFQATT, CDR2 SNEGSKA (reference sequence). The CDR3 is 12 amino acids. The CDR3 here is CSARTSGGEQFF. The CDR3 DNA follows: TGCAGTGCCAGGACCTCCGGCGGCGAGCAGTTCTTC.

This clonotype was observed at least ten times. The chain combines TRBV20-1 with TRBJ2-5; D is perhaps TRBD1 (5 bases). The V gene lost 5 bases and the J gene lost 5 bases, with 12 bases spanning the gap. CDR1 is DFQATT and CDR2 is SNEGSKA in the germline V gene (reference sequence). This CDR3 is 12 amino acids long. The CDR3 loop is CSAGAPGETQYF. The DNA for the CDR3 is TGCAGTGCTGGGGCCCCCGGGGAGACCCAGTACTTC.

This clonotype was seen ten or more times. The chain carries TRBV20-1 and TRBJ1-1; 9 bases agree with TRBD1. The V gene end was trimmed by 3 bases and the J gene end by 1 base; junction bases not matched to a gene: 6. Germline V gene lookup returns CDR1 DFQATT and CDR2 SNEGSKA (reference sequence). CDR3 length: 15 amino acids. The CDR3 loop is CSARAPQGANTEAFF. The CDR3 DNA sequence: TGCAGTGCTAGGGCGCCACAGGGGGCGAACACTGAAGCTTTCTTT.

In its sample, this clonotype was seen many times. The rearrangement uses TRBV20-1 and TRBJ2-5; 8 bases line up with TRBD2. Looked up from germline, CDR1 is DFQATT and CDR2 is SNEGSKA (reference sequence). The ends lost 3 bases at V and 5 bases at J; junction bases unmatched: 8. The CDR3 totals 14 residues. CDR3 amino acids: CSASHGTSFETQYF. In DNA form, the CDR3 reads TGCAGTGCTAGCCACGGGACTAGTTTTGAGACCCAGTACTTC.

This clonotype was found many times. V and J are TRBV20-1 and TRBJ2-7; 13 nucleotides line up with TRBD2. Germline CDR1 is DFQATT and CDR2 is SNEGSKA (reference sequence). V was clipped by 4 bases and J by 6 bases; unmatched bases: 12. This CDR3 spans 16 amino acids. This chain's CDR3 is CSAIAPGLAGRSEQYF. The CDR3 region has the DNA TGCAGTGCTATCGCACCGGGACTAGCGGGACGAAGCGAGCAGTACTTC.

This clonotype has a count of ten or more. The chain is built from TRBV6-6 and TRBJ2-5; D is perhaps TRBD1 (6 bases). CDR1 is MNHNY, CDR2 SVGAGI, per germline (reference sequence). This CDR3 has 13 residues. The V gene lost 6 bases and the J gene lost 5 bases, with 13 bases spanning the gap. DNA for the CDR3: TGTGCCAGCAGCCACGGACAGACGGAGACCCAGTACTTC. It encodes CASSHGQTETQYF.

The table lists this clonotype with many counts. The chain is built from TRBV20-1 and TRBJ2-2; 9 bases are shared with TRBD1. Trimming at V came to 7 bases and at J to 4 bases, leaving 1 base not matched to a gene. CDR1 and CDR2 (germline): DFQATT, SNEGSKA (reference sequence). The CDR3 totals 12 residues. CDR3 bases: TGCAGTGGACAGGGGGGCACCGGGGAGCTGTTTTTT. As protein: CSGQGGTGELFF.

This clonotype was found many times. Here the CDR3 DNA reads TGCGCCAGCAGCTTGGCTGCAGGGAATCGAGAGACCCAGTACTTC. It is translated as CASSLAAGNRETQYF. The chain links TRBV5-1 to TRBJ2-5, with a tentative D call TRBD1 (5 bases). V was shortened by 0 bases and J by 4 bases, with 13 bases between the two germline ends. From germline, CDR1 is SGHRS and CDR2 YFSETQ. The CDR3 sequence is 15 residues long. The full variable domain, in which reference TRBV5-1 and TRBJ2-5 provide the parts outside the CDR3, is KAGVTQTPRYLIKTRGQQVTLSCSPISGHRSVSWYQQTPGQGLQFLFEYFSETQRNKGNFPGRFSGRQFSNSRSEMNVSTLELGDSALYLCASSLAAGNRETQYFGPGTRLLVL.

This clonotype was seen repeatedly, ten times or more. The chain is built from TRBV28 and TRBJ2-5; D is ambiguous. Looked up from germline, CDR1 is MDHEN and CDR2 is SYDVKM. With 7 bases removed from V and 4 bases from J, the gap between germline ends came to 22 bases. CDR3 length: 16 residues. The CDR3 DNA sequence: TGTGCCAGCAAAAACGGACCCAGTCCTATATTAGAGACCCAGTACTTC. Translated, it gives CASKNGPSPILETQYF.

This clonotype has ten or more counts. Written as DNA, the CDR3 is TGTGCCAGCAGTTTACAGGGGGCCCATCAGCCCCAGCATTTT. This gives the protein CASSLQGAHQPQHF. The rearrangement links TRBV6-2 or TRBV6-3 to TRBJ1-5, with 9 positions matching TRBD1. The CDR3 consists of 14 residues. V lost 4 bases and J lost 5; bases outside the gene matches: 3. Germline values: CDR1 MNHEY, CDR2 SVGEGT.